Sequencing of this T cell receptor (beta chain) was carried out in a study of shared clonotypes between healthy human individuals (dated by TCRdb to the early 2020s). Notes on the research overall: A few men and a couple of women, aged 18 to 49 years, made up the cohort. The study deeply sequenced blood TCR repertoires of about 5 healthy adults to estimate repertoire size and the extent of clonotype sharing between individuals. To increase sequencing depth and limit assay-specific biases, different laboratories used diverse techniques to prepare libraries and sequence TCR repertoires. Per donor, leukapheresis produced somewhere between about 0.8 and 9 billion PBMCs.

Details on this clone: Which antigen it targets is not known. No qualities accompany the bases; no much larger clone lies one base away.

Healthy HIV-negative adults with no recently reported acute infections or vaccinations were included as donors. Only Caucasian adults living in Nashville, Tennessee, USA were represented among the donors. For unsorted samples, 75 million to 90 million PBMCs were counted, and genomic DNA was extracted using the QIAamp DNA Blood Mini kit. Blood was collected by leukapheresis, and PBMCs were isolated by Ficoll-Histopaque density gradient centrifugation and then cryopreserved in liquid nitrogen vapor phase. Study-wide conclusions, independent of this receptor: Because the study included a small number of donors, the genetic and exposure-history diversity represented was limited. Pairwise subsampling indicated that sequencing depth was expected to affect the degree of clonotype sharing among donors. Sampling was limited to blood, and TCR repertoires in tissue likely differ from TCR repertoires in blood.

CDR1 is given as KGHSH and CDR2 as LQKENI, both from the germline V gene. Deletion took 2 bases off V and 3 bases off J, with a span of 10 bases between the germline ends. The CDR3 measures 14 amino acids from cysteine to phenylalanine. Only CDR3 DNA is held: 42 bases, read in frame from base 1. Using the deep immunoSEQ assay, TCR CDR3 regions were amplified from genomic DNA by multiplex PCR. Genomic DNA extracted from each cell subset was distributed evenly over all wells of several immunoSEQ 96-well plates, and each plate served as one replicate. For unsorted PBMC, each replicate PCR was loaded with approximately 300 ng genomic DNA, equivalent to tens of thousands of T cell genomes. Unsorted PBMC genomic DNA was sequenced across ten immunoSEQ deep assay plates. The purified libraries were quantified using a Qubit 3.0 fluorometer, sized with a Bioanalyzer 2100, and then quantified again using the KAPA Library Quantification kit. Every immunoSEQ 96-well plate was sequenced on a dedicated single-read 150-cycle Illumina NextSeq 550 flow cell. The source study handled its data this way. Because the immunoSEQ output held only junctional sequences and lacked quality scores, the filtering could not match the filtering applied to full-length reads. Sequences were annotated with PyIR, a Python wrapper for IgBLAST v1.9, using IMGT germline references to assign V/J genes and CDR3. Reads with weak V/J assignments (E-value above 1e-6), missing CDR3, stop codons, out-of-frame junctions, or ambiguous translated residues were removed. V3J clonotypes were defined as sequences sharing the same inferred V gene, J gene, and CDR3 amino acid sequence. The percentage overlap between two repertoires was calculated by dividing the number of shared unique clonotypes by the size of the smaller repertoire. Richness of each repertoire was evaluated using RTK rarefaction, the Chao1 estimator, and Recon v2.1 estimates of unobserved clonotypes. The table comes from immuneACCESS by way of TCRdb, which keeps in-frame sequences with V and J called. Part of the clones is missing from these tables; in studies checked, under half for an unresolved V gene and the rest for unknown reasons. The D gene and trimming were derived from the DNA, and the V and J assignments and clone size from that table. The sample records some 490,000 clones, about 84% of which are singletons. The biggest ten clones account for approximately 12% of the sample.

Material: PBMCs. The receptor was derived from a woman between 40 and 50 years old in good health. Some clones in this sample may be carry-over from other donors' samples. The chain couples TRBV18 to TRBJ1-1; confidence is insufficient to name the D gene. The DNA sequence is TGTGCCAGCTCACCAGGAGGTACTTACACTGAAGCTTTCTTT. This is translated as CASSPGGTYTEAFF.